This T cell receptor (beta chain) stems from a study of cytomegalovirus exposure and HLA in healthy donors. Overall study results and limits: Among immune exposure information, only CMV serostatus was available. In a later analysis, V- and J-gene trimming of beta chains associated with a DCLRE1C missense variant, replicated independently. Most TCR beta V segments were productive about 87% or about 30% of the time in an earlier analysis. TCR beta chains numbering some 160 were designated cytomegalovirus-associated.

Of note for this clone: Its cognate antigen is unknown.

Both 60 Vbeta primers and 13 Jbeta primers went into the PCR. The data were produced by immunoSEQ multiplex PCR, yet TCRdb's version contains in-frame clones alone and is incomplete. This sample contains tens of thousands of clones. The CDR3 runs 15 residues. Germline assignment: CDR1 SGHVS and CDR2 FQNEAQ. J was trimmed by 6 bases and V by 3 bases; bases with no gene match: 7. The chain uses TRBV7-8 and TRBJ2-3; 9 bases agree with TRBD2. This receptor was taken from a female donor in good health and CMV-seropositive. The sample comprised PBMCs. In nucleotides, the CDR3 is TGTGCCAGCAGCTTTCGAGCGGGGGGTCAGGATACGCAGTATTTT. Its translation: CASSFRAGGQDTQYF.